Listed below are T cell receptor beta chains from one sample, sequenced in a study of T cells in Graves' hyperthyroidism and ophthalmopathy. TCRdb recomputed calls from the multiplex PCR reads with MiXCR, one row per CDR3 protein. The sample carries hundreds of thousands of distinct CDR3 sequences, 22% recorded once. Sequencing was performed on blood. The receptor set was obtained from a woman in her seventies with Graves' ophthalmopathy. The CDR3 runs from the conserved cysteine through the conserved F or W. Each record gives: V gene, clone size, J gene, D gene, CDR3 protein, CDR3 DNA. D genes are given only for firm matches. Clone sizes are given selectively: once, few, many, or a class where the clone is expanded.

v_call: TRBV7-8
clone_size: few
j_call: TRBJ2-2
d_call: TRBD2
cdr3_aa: CASKTLGGPYTGELFF
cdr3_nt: TGTGCCAGCAAAACTTTGGGAGGGCCTTACACCGGGGAGCTGTTTTTT

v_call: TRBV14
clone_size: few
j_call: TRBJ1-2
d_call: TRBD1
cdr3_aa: CASSRTTGGSGYTF
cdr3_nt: TGTGCCAGCAGCCGAACGACAGGGGGAAGTGGCTACACCTTC

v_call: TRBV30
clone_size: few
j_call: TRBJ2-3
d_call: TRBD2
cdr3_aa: CAWSRIAGATDTQYF
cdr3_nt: TGTGCCTGGAGTAGAATAGCGGGAGCAACAGATACGCAGTATTTT

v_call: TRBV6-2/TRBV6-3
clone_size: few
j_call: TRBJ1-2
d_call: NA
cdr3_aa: CASSPGSGYTF
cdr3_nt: TGTGCCAGCAGTCCAGGGAGTGGCTACACCTTC

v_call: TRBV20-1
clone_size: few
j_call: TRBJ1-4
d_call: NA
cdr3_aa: CSANRVTNEKLFF
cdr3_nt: TGCAGTGCCAACAGGGTGACTAATGAAAAACTGTTTTTT

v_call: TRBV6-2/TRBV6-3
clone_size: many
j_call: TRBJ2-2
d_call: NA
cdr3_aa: CASFHSVGLRPGELFF
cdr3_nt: TGTGCCAGCTTCCATTCAGTAGGACTACGGCCCGGGGAGCTGTTTTTT

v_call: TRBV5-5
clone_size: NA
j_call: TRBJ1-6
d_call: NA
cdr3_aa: CASSLTSSYNSPLHF
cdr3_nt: TGTGCCAGCAGCTTGACGAGCTCCTATAATTCACCCCTCCACTTT

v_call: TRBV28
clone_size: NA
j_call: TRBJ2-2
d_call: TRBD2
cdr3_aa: CASSSGLAGAFYTGELFF
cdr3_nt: TGTGCCAGCAGTTCGGGACTAGCGGGAGCTTTCTACACCGGGGAGCTGTTTTTT

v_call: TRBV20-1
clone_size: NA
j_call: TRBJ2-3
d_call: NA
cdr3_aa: CSASWTGTDTQYF
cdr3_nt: TGCAGTGCTAGCTGGACGGGCACAGATACGCAGTATTTT

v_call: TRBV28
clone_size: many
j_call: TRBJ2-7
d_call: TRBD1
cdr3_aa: CASSLFGGGQGGQYEQYF
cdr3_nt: TGTGCCAGCAGTCTCTTCGGGGGGGGACAGGGGGGACAATACGAGCAGTACTTC

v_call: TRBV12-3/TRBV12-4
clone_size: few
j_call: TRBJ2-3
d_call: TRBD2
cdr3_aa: CASSLWLAGASDTQYF
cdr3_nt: TGTGCCAGCAGTTTATGGCTAGCGGGAGCCTCAGATACGCAGTATTTT

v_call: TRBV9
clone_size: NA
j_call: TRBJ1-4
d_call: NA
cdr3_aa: CASSVGGGNEKLFF
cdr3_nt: TGTGCCAGCAGCGTAGGCGGGGGGAATGAAAAACTGTTTTTT

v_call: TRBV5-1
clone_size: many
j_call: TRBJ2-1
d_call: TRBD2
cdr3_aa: CASSLSGSRSDEQFF
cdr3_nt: TGCGCCAGCAGCTTGAGCGGGAGTCGTTCGGATGAGCAGTTCTTC

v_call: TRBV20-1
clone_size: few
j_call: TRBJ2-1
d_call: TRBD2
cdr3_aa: CSVLRGGYNEQFF
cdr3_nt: TGCAGTGTGCTCCGGGGGGGGTACAATGAGCAGTTCTTC

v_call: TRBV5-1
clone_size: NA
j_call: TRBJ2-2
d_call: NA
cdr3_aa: CASSPQVGGTGELFF
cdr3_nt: TGTGCCAGCAGCCCACAAGTTGGGGGTACCGGGGAGCTGTTTTTT

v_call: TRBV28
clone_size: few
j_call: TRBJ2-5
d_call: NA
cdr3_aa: CASSLGGRPGEETQYF
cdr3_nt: TGTGCCAGCAGTTTAGGAGGGAGGCCTGGGGAGGAGACCCAGTACTTC

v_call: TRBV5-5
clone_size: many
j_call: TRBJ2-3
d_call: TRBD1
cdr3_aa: CASSLWDRGGDTQYF
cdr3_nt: TGTGCCAGCAGCTTGTGGGACAGGGGCGGAGATACGCAGTATTTT

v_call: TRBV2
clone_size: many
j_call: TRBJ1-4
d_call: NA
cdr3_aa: CASSHKVGGWLNEKLFF
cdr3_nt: TGTGCCAGCAGTCACAAAGTAGGAGGGTGGTTAAATGAAAAACTGTTTTTT

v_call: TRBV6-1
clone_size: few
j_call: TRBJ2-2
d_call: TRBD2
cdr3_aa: CASRASGRAPGELFF
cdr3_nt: TGTGCCAGCAGGGCTAGCGGGAGGGCCCCCGGGGAGCTGTTTTTT

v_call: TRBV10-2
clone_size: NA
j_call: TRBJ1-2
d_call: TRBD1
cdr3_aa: CASLRDSYGYTF
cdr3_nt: TGCGCCAGCCTTCGGGACAGCTATGGCTACACCTTC

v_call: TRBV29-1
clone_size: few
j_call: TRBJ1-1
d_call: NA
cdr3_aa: CSVANLGGSGVTEAFF
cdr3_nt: TGCAGCGTTGCCAATCTGGGAGGGTCTGGGGTCACTGAAGCTTTCTTT

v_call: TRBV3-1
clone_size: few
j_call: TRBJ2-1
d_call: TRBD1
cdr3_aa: CASSQVLAGGEQFF
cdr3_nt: TGTGCCAGCAGCCAAGTTCTAGCAGGGGGTGAGCAGTTCTTC

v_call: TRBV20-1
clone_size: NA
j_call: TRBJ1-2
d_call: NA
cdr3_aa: CSARDNRSPNYGYTF
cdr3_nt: TGCAGTGCTAGAGATAATAGGTCTCCCAACTATGGCTACACCTTC

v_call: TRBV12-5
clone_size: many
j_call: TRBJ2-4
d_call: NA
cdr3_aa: CASGYTGGQLNIQYF
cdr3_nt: TGTGCTAGTGGTTACACCGGAGGACAGCTAAACATTCAGTACTTC

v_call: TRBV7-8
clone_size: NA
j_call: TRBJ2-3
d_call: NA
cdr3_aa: CASRSQQGFTDTQYF
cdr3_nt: TGTGCCAGCAGATCCCAACAGGGCTTCACAGATACGCAGTATTTT

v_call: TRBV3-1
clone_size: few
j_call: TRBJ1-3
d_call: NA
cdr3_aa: CASSQGLLIGNTIYF
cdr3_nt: TGTGCCAGCAGCCAAGGACTTCTGATTGGAAACACCATATATTTT

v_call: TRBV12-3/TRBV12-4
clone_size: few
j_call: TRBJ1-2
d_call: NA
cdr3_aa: CASSPRQATGYGYTF
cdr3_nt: TGTGCCAGCAGTCCCCGACAGGCCACTGGGTATGGCTACACCTTC

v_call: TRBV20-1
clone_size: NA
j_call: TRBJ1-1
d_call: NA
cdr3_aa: CSAVGVYGTEAFF
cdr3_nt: TGCAGTGCAGTCGGGGTCTACGGCACTGAAGCTTTCTTT

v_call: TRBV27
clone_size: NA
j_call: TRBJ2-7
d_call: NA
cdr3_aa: CASSLNSGYEQYF
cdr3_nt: TGTGCCAGCAGTTTGAACTCGGGGTACGAGCAGTACTTC

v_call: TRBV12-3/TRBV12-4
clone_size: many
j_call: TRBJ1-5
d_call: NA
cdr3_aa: CASSRQENQPQHF
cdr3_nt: TGTGCCAGCAGTCGACAGGAGAATCAGCCCCAGCATTTT

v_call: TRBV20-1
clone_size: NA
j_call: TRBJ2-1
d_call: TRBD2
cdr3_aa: CSAISGTSGSRSYNEQFF
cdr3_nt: TGCAGTGCTATCTCCGGGACTAGCGGGAGTAGGTCCTACAATGAGCAGTTCTTC

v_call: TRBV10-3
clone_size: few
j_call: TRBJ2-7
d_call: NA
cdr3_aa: CAISPDLTEQYF
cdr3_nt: TGTGCCATCAGTCCGGACCTCACCGAGCAGTACTTC

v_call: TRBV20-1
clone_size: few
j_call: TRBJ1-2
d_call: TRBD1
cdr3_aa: CSAGTGLNYGYTF
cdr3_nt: TGCAGTGCTGGGACAGGTCTGAACTATGGCTACACCTTC

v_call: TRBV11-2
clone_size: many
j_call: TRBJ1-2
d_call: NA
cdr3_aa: CASSLSAGYGYTF
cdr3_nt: TGTGCCAGCAGCCTGAGCGCAGGCTATGGCTACACCTTC

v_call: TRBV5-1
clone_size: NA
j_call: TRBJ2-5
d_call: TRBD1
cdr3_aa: CASSLWDSQETQYF
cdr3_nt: TGCGCCAGCAGCTTGTGGGACAGCCAAGAGACCCAGTACTTC